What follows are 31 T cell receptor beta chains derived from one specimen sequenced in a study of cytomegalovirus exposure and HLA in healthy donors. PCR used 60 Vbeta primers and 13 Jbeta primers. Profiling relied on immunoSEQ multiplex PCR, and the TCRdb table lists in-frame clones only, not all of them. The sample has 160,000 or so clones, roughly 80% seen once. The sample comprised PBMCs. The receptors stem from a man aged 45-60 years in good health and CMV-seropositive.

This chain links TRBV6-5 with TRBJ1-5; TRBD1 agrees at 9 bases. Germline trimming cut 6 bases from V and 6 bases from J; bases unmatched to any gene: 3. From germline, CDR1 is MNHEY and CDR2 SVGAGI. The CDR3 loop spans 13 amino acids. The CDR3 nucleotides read TGTGCCAGCAGGGGACAGGGTACTCAGCCCCAGCATTTT. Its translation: CASRGQGTQPQHF.

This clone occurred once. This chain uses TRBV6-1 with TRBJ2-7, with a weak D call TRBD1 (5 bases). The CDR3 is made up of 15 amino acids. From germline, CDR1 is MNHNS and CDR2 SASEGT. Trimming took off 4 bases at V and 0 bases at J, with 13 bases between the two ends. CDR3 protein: CASSVLPGPSYEQYF. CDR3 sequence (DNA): TGTGCCAGCAGTGTCCTCCCAGGGCCCTCCTACGAGCAGTACTTC.

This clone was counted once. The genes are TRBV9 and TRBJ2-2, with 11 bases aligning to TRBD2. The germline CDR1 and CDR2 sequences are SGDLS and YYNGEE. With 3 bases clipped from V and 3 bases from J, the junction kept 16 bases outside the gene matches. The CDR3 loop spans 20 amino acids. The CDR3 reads CASSEGIVIPTSGDTGELFF. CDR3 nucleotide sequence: TGTGCCAGCAGCGAGGGGATAGTGATTCCGACTAGCGGGGACACCGGGGAGCTGTTTTTT. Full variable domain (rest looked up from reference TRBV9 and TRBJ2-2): DSGVTQTPKHLITATGQRVTLRCSPRSGDLSVYWYQQSLDQGLQFLIQYYNGEERAKGNILERFSAQQFPDLHSELNLSSLELGDSALYFCASSEGIVIPTSGDTGELFFGEGSRLTVL.

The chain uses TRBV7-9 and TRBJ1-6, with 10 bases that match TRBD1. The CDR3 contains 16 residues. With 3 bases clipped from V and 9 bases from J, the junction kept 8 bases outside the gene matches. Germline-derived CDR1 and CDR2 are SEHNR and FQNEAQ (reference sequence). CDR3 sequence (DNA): TGTGCCAGCAGCTTTAGCCGGGACAGGGGTTCTTCACCCCTCCACTTT. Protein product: CASSFSRDRGSSPLHF.

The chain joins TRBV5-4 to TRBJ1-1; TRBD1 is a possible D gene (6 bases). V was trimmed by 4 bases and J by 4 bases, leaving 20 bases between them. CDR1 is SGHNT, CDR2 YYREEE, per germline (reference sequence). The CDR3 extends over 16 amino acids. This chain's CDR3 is CASSPAGAGVSTEAFF. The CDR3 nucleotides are TGTGCCAGCAGCCCGGCAGGGGCCGGGGTGAGCACTGAAGCTTTCTTT.

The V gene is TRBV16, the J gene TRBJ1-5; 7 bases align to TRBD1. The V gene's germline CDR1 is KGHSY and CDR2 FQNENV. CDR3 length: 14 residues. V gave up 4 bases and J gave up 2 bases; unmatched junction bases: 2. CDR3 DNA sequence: TGTGCCAGCAGCCCAACAGGGGGCAATCAGCCCCAGCATTTT. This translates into CASSPTGGNQPQHF.

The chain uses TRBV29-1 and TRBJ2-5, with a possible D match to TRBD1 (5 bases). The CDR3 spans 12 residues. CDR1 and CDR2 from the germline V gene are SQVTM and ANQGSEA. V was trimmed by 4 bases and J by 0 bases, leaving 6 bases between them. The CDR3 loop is CSVGQNQETQYF. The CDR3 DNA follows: TGCAGCGTTGGACAGAACCAAGAGACCCAGTACTTC.

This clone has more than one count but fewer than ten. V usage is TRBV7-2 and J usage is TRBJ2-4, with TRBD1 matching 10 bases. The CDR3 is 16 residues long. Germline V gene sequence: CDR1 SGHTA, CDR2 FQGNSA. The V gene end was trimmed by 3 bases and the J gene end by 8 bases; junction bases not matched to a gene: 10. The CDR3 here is CASSFGGDRGFDIQYF. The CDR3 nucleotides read TGTGCCAGCAGCTTCGGGGGGGACAGGGGATTTGACATTCAGTACTTC.

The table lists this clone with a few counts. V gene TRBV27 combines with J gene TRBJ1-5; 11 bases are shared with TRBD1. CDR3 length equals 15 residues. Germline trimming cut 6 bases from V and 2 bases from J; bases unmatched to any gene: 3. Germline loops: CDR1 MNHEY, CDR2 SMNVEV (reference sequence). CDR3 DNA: TGTGCCAGCAGGCGGACAGGGGGCCGCAATCAGCCCCAGCATTTT. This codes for CASRRTGGRNQPQHF.

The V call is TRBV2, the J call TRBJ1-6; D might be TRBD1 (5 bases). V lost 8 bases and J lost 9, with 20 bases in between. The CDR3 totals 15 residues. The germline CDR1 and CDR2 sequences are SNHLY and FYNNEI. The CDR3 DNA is TGTGCCAGCCGGCGGGCCGGGACCGGGGGTTCACCCCTCCACTTT. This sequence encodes CASRRAGTGGSPLHF.

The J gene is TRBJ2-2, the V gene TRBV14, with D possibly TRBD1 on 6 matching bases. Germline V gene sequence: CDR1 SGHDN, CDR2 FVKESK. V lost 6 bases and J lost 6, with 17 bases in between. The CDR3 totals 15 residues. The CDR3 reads CASRPTGKGAGELFF. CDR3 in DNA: TGTGCCAGCAGACCCACAGGGAAGGGCGCCGGGGAGCTGTTTTTT.

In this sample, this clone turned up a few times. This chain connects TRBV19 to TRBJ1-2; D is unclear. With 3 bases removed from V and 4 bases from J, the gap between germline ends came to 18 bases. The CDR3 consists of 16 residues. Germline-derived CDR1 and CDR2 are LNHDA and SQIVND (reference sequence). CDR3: CASSIGAAQSFYGYTF. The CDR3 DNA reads TGTGCCAGTAGTATCGGTGCGGCGCAATCGTTCTATGGCTACACCTTC.

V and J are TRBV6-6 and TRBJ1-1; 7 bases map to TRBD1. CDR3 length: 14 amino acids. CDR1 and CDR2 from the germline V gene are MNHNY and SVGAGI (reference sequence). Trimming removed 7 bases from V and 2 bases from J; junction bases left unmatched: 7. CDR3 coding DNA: TGTGCCAGCAAGTACAGGGGCTTCAACACTGAAGCTTTCTTT. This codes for CASKYRGFNTEAFF.

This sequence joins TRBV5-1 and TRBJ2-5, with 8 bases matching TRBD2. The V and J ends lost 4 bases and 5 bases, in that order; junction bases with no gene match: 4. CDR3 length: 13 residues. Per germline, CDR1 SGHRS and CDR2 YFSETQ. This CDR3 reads CASSPGGVETQYF. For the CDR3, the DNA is TGCGCCAGCAGCCCGGGGGGGGTGGAGACCCAGTACTTC.

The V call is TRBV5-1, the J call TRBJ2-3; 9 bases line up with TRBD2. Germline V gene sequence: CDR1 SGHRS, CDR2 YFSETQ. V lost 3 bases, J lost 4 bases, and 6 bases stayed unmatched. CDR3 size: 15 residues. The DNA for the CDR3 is TGCGCCAGCAGCTACCTAGCGGGGTCCTCAGATACGCAGTATTTT. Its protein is CASSYLAGSSDTQYF.

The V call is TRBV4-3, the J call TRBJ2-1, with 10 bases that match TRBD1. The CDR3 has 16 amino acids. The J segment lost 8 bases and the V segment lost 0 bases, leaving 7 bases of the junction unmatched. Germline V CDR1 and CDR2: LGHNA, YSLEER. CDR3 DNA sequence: TGCGCCAGCAGCCAAGATCCCGGGACAGGGGATTATGAGCAGTTCTTC. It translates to CASSQDPGTGDYEQFF.

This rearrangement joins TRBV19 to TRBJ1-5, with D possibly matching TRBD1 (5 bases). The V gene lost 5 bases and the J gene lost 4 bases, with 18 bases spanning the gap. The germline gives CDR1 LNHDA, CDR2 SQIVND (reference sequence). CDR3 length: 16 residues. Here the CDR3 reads CASSSEHRRGNQPQHF. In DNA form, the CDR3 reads TGTGCCAGTAGTTCAGAACACCGACGGGGGAATCAGCCCCAGCATTTT.

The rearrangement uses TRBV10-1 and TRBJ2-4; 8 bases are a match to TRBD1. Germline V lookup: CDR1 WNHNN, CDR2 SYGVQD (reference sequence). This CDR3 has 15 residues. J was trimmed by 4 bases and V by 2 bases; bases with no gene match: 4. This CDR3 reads CASSEDRGRKNIQYF. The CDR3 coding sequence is TGCGCCAGCAGTGAGGACAGGGGTAGGAAAAACATTCAGTACTTC.

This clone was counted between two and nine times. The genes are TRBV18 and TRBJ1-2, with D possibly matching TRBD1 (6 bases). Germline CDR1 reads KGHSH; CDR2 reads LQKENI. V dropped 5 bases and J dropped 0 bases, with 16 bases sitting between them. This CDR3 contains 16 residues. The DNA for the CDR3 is TGTGCCAGCTCAGGGGGCAGGGACCTGACTAACTATGGCTACACCTTC. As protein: CASSGGRDLTNYGYTF.

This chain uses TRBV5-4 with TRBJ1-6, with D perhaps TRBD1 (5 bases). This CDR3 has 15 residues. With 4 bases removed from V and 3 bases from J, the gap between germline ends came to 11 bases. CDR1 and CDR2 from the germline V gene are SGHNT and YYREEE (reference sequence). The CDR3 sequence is CASSPGQDYNSPLHF. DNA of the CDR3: TGTGCCAGCAGCCCAGGACAAGACTATAATTCACCCCTCCACTTT.

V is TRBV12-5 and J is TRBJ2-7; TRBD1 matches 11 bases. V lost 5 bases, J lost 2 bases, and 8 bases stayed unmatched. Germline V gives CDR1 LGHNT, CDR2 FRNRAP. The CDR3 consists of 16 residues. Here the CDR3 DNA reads TGTGCTAGTGGTCTTCGGACAGGGGGCGAACCCTACGAGCAGTACTTC. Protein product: CASGLRTGGEPYEQYF.

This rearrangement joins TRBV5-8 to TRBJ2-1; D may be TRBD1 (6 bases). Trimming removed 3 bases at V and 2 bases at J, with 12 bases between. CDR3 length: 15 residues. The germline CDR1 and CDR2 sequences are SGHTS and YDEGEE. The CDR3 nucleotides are TGTGCCAGCAGCTACACCGGGACAACCTACAATGAGCAGTTCTTC. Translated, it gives CASSYTGTTYNEQFF. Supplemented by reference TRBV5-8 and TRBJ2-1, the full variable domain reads EAGVTQSPTHLIKTRGQQATLRCSPISGHTSVYWYQQALGLGLQFLLWYDEGEERNRGNFPPRFSGRQFPNYSSELNVNALELEDSALYLCASSYTGTTYNEQFFGPGTRLTVL.

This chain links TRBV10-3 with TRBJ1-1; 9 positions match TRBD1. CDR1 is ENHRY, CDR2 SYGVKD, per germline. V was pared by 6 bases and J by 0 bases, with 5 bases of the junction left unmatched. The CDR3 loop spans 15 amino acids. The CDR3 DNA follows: TGTGCCATCAGATCCGGGACAGGGATGAACACTGAAGCTTTCTTT. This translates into CAIRSGTGMNTEAFF.

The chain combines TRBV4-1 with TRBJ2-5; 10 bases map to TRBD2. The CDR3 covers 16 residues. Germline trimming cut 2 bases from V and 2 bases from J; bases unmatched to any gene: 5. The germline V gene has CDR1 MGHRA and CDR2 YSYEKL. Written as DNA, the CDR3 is TGCGCCAGCAGCCAATGGGAAGCGGGGGGGCAAGAGACCCAGTACTTC. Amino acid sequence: CASSQWEAGGQETQYF.

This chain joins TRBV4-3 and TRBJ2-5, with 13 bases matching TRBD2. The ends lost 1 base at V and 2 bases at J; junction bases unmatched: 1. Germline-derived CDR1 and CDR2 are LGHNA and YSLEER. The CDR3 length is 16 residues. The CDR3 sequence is CASSQGLAGGQETQYF. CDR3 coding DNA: TGCGCCAGCAGCCAAGGACTAGCGGGGGGACAAGAGACCCAGTACTTC.

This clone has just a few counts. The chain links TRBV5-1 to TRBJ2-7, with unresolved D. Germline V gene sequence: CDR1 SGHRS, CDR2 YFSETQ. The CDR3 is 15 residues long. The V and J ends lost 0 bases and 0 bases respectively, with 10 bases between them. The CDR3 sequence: CASSLDSPPSYEQYF. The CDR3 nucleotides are TGCGCCAGCAGCTTGGACTCCCCCCCCTCCTACGAGCAGTACTTC.

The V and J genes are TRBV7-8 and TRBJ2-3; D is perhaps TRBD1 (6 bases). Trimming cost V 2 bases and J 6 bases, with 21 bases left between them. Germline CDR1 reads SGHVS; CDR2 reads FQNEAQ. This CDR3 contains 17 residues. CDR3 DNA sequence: TGTGCCAGCAGCTTAAGGGACAACTTCTCCCCCGGGGATACGCAGTATTTT. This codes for CASSLRDNFSPGDTQYF.

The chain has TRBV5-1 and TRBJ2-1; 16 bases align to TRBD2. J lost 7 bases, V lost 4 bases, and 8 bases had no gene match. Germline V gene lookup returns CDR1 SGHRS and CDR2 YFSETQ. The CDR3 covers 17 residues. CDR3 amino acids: CASSPGTSGGAGNEQFF. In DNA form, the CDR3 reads TGCGCCAGCAGCCCCGGGACTAGCGGGGGGGCGGGTAATGAGCAGTTCTTC.

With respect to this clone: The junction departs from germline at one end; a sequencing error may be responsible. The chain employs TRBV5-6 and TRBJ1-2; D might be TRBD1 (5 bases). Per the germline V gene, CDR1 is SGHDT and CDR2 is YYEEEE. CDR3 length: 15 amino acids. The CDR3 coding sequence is TGTGCCAGCATTAGGGGTACTCAAAGAAACTTTGGCTACACCTTC. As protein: CASIRGTQRNFGYTF.

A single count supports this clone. The CDR3 DNA sequence: TGTGCCAGCAGCCCCACGGGACAGGGGTACACCGGGGAGCTGTTTTTT. This translates into CASSPTGQGYTGELFF. The chain joins TRBV7-3 to TRBJ2-2; 10 nucleotides match TRBD1. With 5 bases clipped from V and 3 bases from J, the junction kept 6 bases outside the gene matches. Looked up from germline, CDR1 is SGHTA and CDR2 is FQGTGA. CDR3 length equals 16 residues.

CDR3 DNA: TGTGCCAGCAGCGCATTCGGACAGGGGAGCAATCAGCCCCAGCATTTT. Protein: CASSAFGQGSNQPQHF. This sequence joins TRBV9 and TRBJ1-5, with 9 bases identical to TRBD1. The length of the CDR3 is 16 residues. From germline, CDR1 is SGDLS and CDR2 YYNGEE. Trimming removed 3 bases from V and 1 base from J; junction bases left unmatched: 5.